These 10 T cell receptor beta chains were sequenced from one sample in a study of beta chain features in type 1 diabetes. Isolated RNA was reverse transcribed in full, so expressed TCRB transcripts were sequenced. Measured with immunoSEQ multiplex PCR; TCRdb has only the in-frame clones, and not every one. The sample consists of 810,000 or so clones, roughly 15% of them appearing once. The sample comprised naive CD4+ T cells from blood. Source of these receptors: a woman between 18 and 30 years old in good health.

This clone came up a few times. Other nucleotide sequences in the sample specify the same CDR3. V gene TRBV5-1 combines with J gene TRBJ2-7; 10 bases align to TRBD1. Germline trimming cut 4 bases from V and 3 bases from J; bases unmatched to any gene: 7. CDR1 and CDR2 from the germline V gene are SGHRS and YFSETQ. The CDR3 is 15 residues long. The CDR3 loop is CASSRDRGQFYEQYF. CDR3 nucleotide sequence: TGCGCCAGCAGCCGAGACAGGGGGCAATTCTACGAGCAGTACTTC.

V gene TRBV11-2 combines with J gene TRBJ2-7; 7 positions agree with TRBD2. CDR1 and CDR2 from the germline V gene are SGHAT and FQNNGV. The V and J ends lost 5 bases and 2 bases, in that order; junction bases with no gene match: 12. This CDR3 is built from 16 residues. The CDR3 coding sequence is TGTGCCAGCAGCACGAGGGGAGGGGCAGGGACCTACGAGCAGTACTTC. Amino acid sequence: CASSTRGGAGTYEQYF.

CDR3 amino acids: CASSQEKTSGIAQFF. The DNA for the CDR3 is TGTGCCAGCAGCCAAGAGAAGACTAGCGGGATTGCGCAGTTCTTC. The rearrangement uses TRBV4-2 and TRBJ2-1; 11 bases match TRBD2. Germline V CDR1 and CDR2: LGHNA, YNFKEQ. J gave up 12 bases and V 0 bases, and 7 bases lay outside the gene matches. There are 15 residues in the CDR3.

The rearrangement joins TRBV21-1 to TRBJ2-3; TRBD1, the table's D call, lacks a check against the DNA. TRBV21-1 constitutes a pseudogene. CDR3 length: 18 residues. CDR3 nucleotide sequence: TGTGCCAGATCAAAAGCAGGGACAAACCCAATGGGGACAGATACGCAGTATTTT. Its protein is CARSKAGTNPMGTDTQYF.

Concerning this clone: A read error may produce the germline difference seen at one junction end. The chain combines TRBV7-2 with TRBJ2-7; 11 bases map to TRBD2. Germline assignment: CDR1 SGHTA and CDR2 FQGNSA. This CDR3 region has 16 residues. CDR3 sequence: CACSLVGRLAGIEQYF. The CDR3 region has the DNA TGTGCCTGCAGCTTAGTTGGGCGACTAGCGGGAATCGAGCAGTACTTC.

This clone was counted only a few times. This chain connects TRBV4-2 to TRBJ2-2; D remains ambiguous. The CDR3 runs to 16 residues. CDR1 and CDR2 from the germline V gene are LGHNA and YNFKEQ. Trimming shortened V by 0 bases and J by 2 bases, and 10 bases separated the two germline ends. CDR3 nucleotide sequence: TGTGCCAGCAGCCAAGAGTCCGGCCAAAACACCGGGGAGCTGTTTTTT. It encodes CASSQESGQNTGELFF.

The V gene is TRBV5-4, the J gene TRBJ2-2; D is perhaps TRBD2 (6 bases). CDR3 length: 19 residues. Germline CDR1 reads SGHNT; CDR2 reads YYREEE (reference sequence). Trimming left V 0 bases short and J 1 base short, with 19 bases between. The CDR3 sequence: CASSLVGTPLDVNTGELFF. For the CDR3, the DNA is TGTGCCAGCAGCTTGGTTGGGACTCCGTTAGATGTGAACACCGGGGAGCTGTTTTTT.

V and J are TRBV7-9 and TRBJ1-2; 9 bases align to TRBD1. Germline V gives CDR1 SEHNR, CDR2 FQNEAQ (reference sequence). Trimming took 5 bases from V and 8 from J; bases not matched to a gene: 9. This CDR3 has 14 residues. CDR3 region: CASSIPGTGKGYTF. CDR3 DNA sequence: TGTGCCAGCAGCATTCCCGGGACAGGGAAAGGCTACACCTTC.

The chain combines TRBV29-1 with TRBJ2-5, with 10 bases aligning to TRBD2. CDR1 and CDR2 (germline): SQVTM, ANQGSEA. J lost 2 bases, V lost 3 bases, and 3 bases had no gene match. This CDR3 has 14 amino acids. The CDR3 sequence is CSVDGLAVQETQYF. In DNA form, the CDR3 reads TGCAGCGTTGATGGACTAGCGGTTCAAGAGACCCAGTACTTC.

In its sample, this clone was seen a few times. The sample contains more than one DNA sequence encoding this CDR3. The chain has TRBV15 and TRBJ1-5; TRBD1 might be the D (6 bases). The CDR3 sequence is 14 residues long. The germline V and J ends were trimmed by 5 bases and 1 base, with 9 bases remaining between them. CDR1 LNHNV and CDR2 YYDKDF come from the germline V gene (reference sequence). CDR3 coding DNA: TGTGCCACCAGCCGAGGGGGGAGCAATCAGCCCCAGCATTTT. Residues: CATSRGGSNQPQHF.